What follows describes a single T cell receptor beta chain. In germline, CDR1 is LNHDA, CDR2 SQIVND (reference sequence). V was clipped by 2 bases and J by 4 bases; unmatched bases: 0. This CDR3 is 14 amino acids long. In the study's own analysis: Estimation of nucleated cell counts relied on the amplification of reference gene primers. Profiled with immunoSEQ multiplex PCR; TCRdb holds only in-frame clones, not every one. D and trimming come from the DNA, and the V and J calls and clone size come from that table. The sample lists roughly 140,000 clones, almost 90% seen once, with approximately 2.5% in the top ten. This sample was included in a study of blood T cell repertoires in COVID-19. On the study more broadly: Whether acute or convalescent, the COVID-19 samples came from the United States, Italy and Spain. PBMCs, B-cell-depleted T cells, or T cells were the source of the cDNA or gDNA that made up the material.

The TCR sequence derives from a human donor in a cohort sampled during active COVID-19. This sequence joins TRBV19 and TRBJ2-2; 8 nucleotides line up with TRBD1. Sequencing was done on a sample of peripheral blood. CDR3 nucleotides: TGTGCCAGTAGTATAACAGGGGGCACCGGGGAGCTGTTTTTT. It specifies CASSITGGTGELFF.